A single sample gave rise to the 31 T cell receptor beta chains below, sequenced in a study of blood T cell repertoires in COVID-19. TCRdb keeps only in-frame clones here, not all; method: immunoSEQ multiplex PCR. The table shows around 25,000 clones, with more than 90% occurring only once. Sequenced: peripheral blood. The source of these receptors is a human donor in a cohort sampled during active COVID-19.

This clone came up once. This chain uses TRBV5-6 with TRBJ1-5; D call uncertain. V was shortened by 0 bases and J by 0 bases, with 10 bases between the two germline ends. CDR3 length: 16 residues. Germline CDR1 SGHDT, CDR2 YYEEEE. The CDR3 bases are TGTGCCAGCAGCTTGGGGGCATCCTTTAGCAATCAGCCCCAGCATTTT. Translated, it gives CASSLGASFSNQPQHF.

The chain couples TRBV5-5 to TRBJ1-6; D is uncertain. The CDR3 loop spans 16 amino acids. Germline assignment: CDR1 SGHKS and CDR2 YYEKEE (reference sequence). V was trimmed by 5 bases and J by 8 bases, leaving 20 bases between them. This chain's CDR3 is CASRAEVGFKDSPLHF. In DNA form, the CDR3 reads TGTGCCAGCAGGGCTGAGGTCGGTTTTAAGGATTCACCCCTCCACTTT.

In DNA, the CDR3 is TGTGCCAGCAGCTCCCCCTTTAGAGGGGGCAGCTACAATGAGCAGTTCTTC. Amino acid sequence: CASSSPFRGGSYNEQFF. V gene TRBV9 combines with J gene TRBJ2-1, with 7 bases that match TRBD1. Germline V gives CDR1 SGDLS, CDR2 YYNGEE. The length of the CDR3 is 17 residues. The trim removed 4 bases at V and 3 bases at J, leaving 13 bases unmatched.

The chain recombines TRBV28 with TRBJ1-2, with 8 bases that match TRBD1. Germline V gives CDR1 MDHEN, CDR2 SYDVKM. V trimming: 6 bases; J trimming: 3 bases; junction bases outside the gene matches: 9. This CDR3 has 15 residues. The CDR3 loop reads CASSPSGQGDYGYTF. For the CDR3, the DNA is TGTGCCAGCAGCCCTTCCGGACAGGGCGACTATGGCTACACCTTC.

The chain carries TRBV7-8 and TRBJ1-4; TRBD1 is a possible D gene (5 bases). Trimming took off 5 bases at V and 9 bases at J, with 22 bases between the two ends. The germline V gene has CDR1 SGHVS and CDR2 FQNEAQ. The CDR3 spans 16 residues. In DNA form, the CDR3 reads TGTGCCAGCAGCCCGAACGCCCCAGGGATACTTCAAAAACTGTTTTTT. Encoded protein: CASSPNAPGILQKLFF. The entire variable domain, with the rest obtained from reference TRBV7-8 and TRBJ1-4, is as follows: GAGVSQSPRYKVAKRGQDVALRCDPISGHVSLFWYQQALGQGPEFLTYFQNEAQLDKSGLPSDRFFAERPEGSVSTLKIQRTQQEDSAVYLCASSPNAPGILQKLFFGSGTQLSVL.

The J gene is TRBJ1-1, the V gene TRBV6-2 or TRBV6-3, with D unclear. Germline-derived CDR1 and CDR2 are MNHEY and SVGEGT. CDR3 length: 12 residues. V was cut by 5 bases and J by 5 bases, with 9 bases left in between. The CDR3 spells CASSHPETEAFF. CDR3 bases: TGTGCCAGCAGTCACCCCGAGACTGAAGCTTTCTTT.

This clone was seen more than once but under ten times. The rearrangement joins TRBV4-2 to TRBJ2-2, with 10 bases lining up with TRBD2. The CDR3 runs 16 residues. Trimming cost V 2 bases and J 2 bases; bases outside gene matches: 2. Germline V gene lookup returns CDR1 LGHNA and CDR2 YNFKEQ. The CDR3 coding sequence is TGTGCCAGCAGCCAACTAGCGGGGGTTAACACCGGGGAGCTGTTTTTT. Translating it yields CASSQLAGVNTGELFF.

The chain combines TRBV3-1 (or the pseudogene TRBV3-2) with TRBJ2-5; D may be TRBD2 (6 bases). Germline values: CDR1 LGHDT, CDR2 YNNKEL (reference sequence). The V gene lost 1 base and the J gene lost 5 bases, with 8 bases spanning the gap. The CDR3 length is 13 residues. CDR3 coding DNA: TGTGCCAGCAGCCAAGGGGGGAGGGAGACCCAGTACTTC. This codes for CASSQGGRETQYF.

The CDR3 is CATEGASGNTIYF. DNA for the CDR3: TGTGCCACCGAAGGGGCCTCCGGAAACACCATATATTTT. The rearrangement uses TRBV6-5 and TRBJ1-3; a possible D gene is TRBD1 (5 bases). V gave up 10 bases and J gave up 4 bases, with 14 bases separating them. Germline assignment: CDR1 MNHEY and CDR2 SVGAGI. The CDR3 has 13 amino acids.

V gene TRBV6-5 combines with J gene TRBJ1-5; 8 bases match TRBD1. Per germline, CDR1 MNHEY and CDR2 SVGAGI. Germline trimming cut 7 bases from V and 5 bases from J; bases unmatched to any gene: 4. This CDR3 is 13 amino acids long. The CDR3 reads CASNGQGDQPQHF. In DNA, the CDR3 is TGTGCCAGCAACGGACAGGGAGATCAGCCCCAGCATTTT.

This chain links TRBV9 with TRBJ2-7; TRBD1 is a possible D gene (6 bases). The germline V gene has CDR1 SGDLS and CDR2 YYNGEE. Trimming left V 4 bases short and J 4 bases short, with 12 bases between. The CDR3 has 13 amino acids. CDR3 in amino acids: CASSSRGGYEQYF. CDR3 coding DNA: TGTGCCAGCAGCTCACGAGGGGGTTACGAGCAGTACTTC.

CDR3 protein: CASSKPNEQFF. The CDR3, as DNA: TGTGCCAGCAGTAAGCCGAATGAGCAGTTCTTC. V gene TRBV7-2 combines with J gene TRBJ2-1; D not certain. The germline V and J ends were trimmed by 6 bases and 7 bases, with 7 bases remaining between them. The CDR3 runs to 11 residues. Looked up from germline, CDR1 is SGHTA and CDR2 is FQGNSA.

The V gene is TRBV5-6, the J gene TRBJ2-7, with a tentative D call TRBD1 (6 bases). V lost 4 bases and J lost 3, with 8 bases in between. CDR1 and CDR2 (germline): SGHDT, YYEEEE. The CDR3 is made up of 12 amino acids. CDR3 sequence: CASSTTGYEQYF. In DNA form, the CDR3 reads TGTGCCAGCAGCACGACAGGCTACGAGCAGTACTTC.

The chain couples TRBV6-6 to TRBJ2-3; perhaps TRBD2 as D (6 bases). This CDR3 is built from 13 residues. Germline V gene sequence: CDR1 MNHNY, CDR2 SVGAGI (reference sequence). V shed 7 bases and J shed 2 bases, with 10 bases lying between them. In nucleotides, the CDR3 is TGTGCCAGCACATGGGGGGTCACAGATACGCAGTATTTT. It codes for CASTWGVTDTQYF.

This clone came up a few times. This chain connects TRBV19 to TRBJ1-1; no firm D call. Trimming cost V 7 bases and J 5 bases, with 14 bases left between them. CDR3 length: 13 amino acids. The V gene's germline CDR1 is LNHDA and CDR2 SQIVND (reference sequence). The CDR3 sequence is CASTRLRDTEAFF. The DNA of the CDR3 is TGTGCCAGTACTCGGCTGAGGGATACTGAAGCTTTCTTT.

The CDR3 here is CASSLTSGRANTDTQYF. DNA of the CDR3: TGTGCCAGCAGTTTGACTAGCGGGAGGGCCAACACAGATACGCAGTATTTT. This chain uses TRBV28 with TRBJ2-3, with TRBD2 identical over 14 bases. Germline-derived CDR1 and CDR2 are MDHEN and SYDVKM. This CDR3 has 17 amino acids. With 3 bases clipped from V and 2 bases from J, the junction kept 4 bases outside the gene matches.

Only one count was recorded for this clone. V gene TRBV5-4 combines with J gene TRBJ1-1; no firm D call. V was trimmed by 0 bases and J by 8 bases, leaving 8 bases between them. Germline lookup yields CDR1 SGHNT and CDR2 YYREEE (reference sequence). This CDR3 has 12 amino acids. DNA of the CDR3: TGTGCCAGCAGCTTGGAGAGGCGAGAAGCTTTCTTT. It yields the protein CASSLERREAFF.

The chain carries TRBV30 and TRBJ1-3; D gene unclear. The V and J ends lost 2 bases and 0 bases respectively, with 17 bases between them. Germline CDR1 and CDR2: GTSNPN and SVGIG (reference sequence). The CDR3 totals 17 residues. This CDR3 is CAWSPLTGPSSGNTIYF. The CDR3 nucleotides read TGTGCCTGGAGTCCTTTGACGGGTCCAAGCTCTGGAAACACCATATATTTT.

This clone was recorded once. The chain uses TRBV24-1 and TRBJ2-3, with D possibly matching TRBD2 (6 bases). CDR1 is KGHDR, CDR2 SFDVKD, per germline. V lost 3 bases and J lost 0, with 18 bases in between. The CDR3 consists of 18 residues. The CDR3 region has the DNA TGTGCCACCAGTGATACTACCTACCGTAGCGGAAGCACAGATACGCAGTATTTT. Its protein is CATSDTTYRSGSTDTQYF.

The chain employs TRBV19 and TRBJ2-1; 7 bases are shared with TRBD2. Looked up from germline, CDR1 is LNHDA and CDR2 is SQIVND (reference sequence). This CDR3 is 16 amino acids long. V trimming: 4 bases; J trimming: 5 bases; junction bases outside the gene matches: 11. The CDR3, as DNA: TGTGCCAGTAGTAGGCTCCGGGACTACAAAAACAATGAGCAGTTCTTC. This codes for CASSRLRDYKNNEQFF.

V is TRBV30 and J is TRBJ1-1; D is perhaps TRBD1 (5 bases). CDR3 length: 12 amino acids. V was pared by 5 bases and J by 1 base, with 8 bases between. Per the germline V gene, CDR1 is GTSNPN and CDR2 is SVGIG (reference sequence). CDR3 in amino acids: CAWGGGNTEAFF. CDR3 in DNA: TGTGCCTGGGGGGGAGGGAACACTGAAGCTTTCTTT.

This chain joins TRBV24-1 and TRBJ2-7; TRBD1 agrees at 7 bases. The CDR3 consists of 11 residues. Germline V gives CDR1 KGHDR, CDR2 SFDVKD. Unmatched junction bases numbered 6, after V lost 10 bases and J lost 7 bases. CDR3: CATQGEREQYF. CDR3 DNA: TGTGCCACTCAGGGGGAGCGGGAGCAGTACTTC.

The genes are TRBV9 and TRBJ1-1; 7 nucleotides match TRBD1. The CDR3 totals 15 residues. Germline values: CDR1 SGDLS, CDR2 YYNGEE. J was trimmed by 1 base and V by 4 bases; bases with no gene match: 7. The CDR3 DNA reads as TGTGCCAGCAGCCCTGTACAGGGGACGAACACTGAAGCTTTCTTT. Protein: CASSPVQGTNTEAFF.

CDR3 sequence reads: CASSPTIEGNTIYF. DNA for the CDR3: TGTGCCAGCAGTCCCACGATAGAAGGAAACACCATATATTTT. This chain links TRBV6-5 with TRBJ1-3; D unclear. V was clipped by 5 bases and J by 4 bases, with 12 bases between them. The CDR3 runs to 14 residues. CDR1 and CDR2 from the germline V gene are MNHEY and SVGAGI.

This clone was seen once. The chain is built from TRBV28 and TRBJ1-4; 8 nucleotides line up with TRBD1. The CDR3 has 15 amino acids. With V trimmed by 5 bases and J by 6 bases, 8 bases remained unmatched. Germline CDR1 and CDR2: MDHEN and SYDVKM. The CDR3 region is CASSPTGEGDEKLFF. In nucleotides, the CDR3 is TGTGCCAGCAGTCCGACAGGGGAAGGAGATGAAAAACTGTTTTTT.

The chain carries TRBV6-1 and TRBJ1-5; D is ambiguous. The V gene lost 2 bases and the J gene lost 6 bases, with 8 bases spanning the gap. The germline CDR1 and CDR2 sequences are MNHNS and SASEGT. This CDR3 comprises 13 residues. The CDR3 spells CASSEIEGQPQHF. The CDR3 region has the DNA TGTGCCAGCAGTGAAATCGAGGGTCAGCCCCAGCATTTT.

The chain uses TRBV15 and TRBJ1-1; 7 nucleotides align to TRBD1. The CDR3 contains 14 residues. Germline V gene sequence: CDR1 LNHNV, CDR2 YYDKDF (reference sequence). Trimming at V came to 4 bases and at J to 5 bases, leaving 7 bases not matched to a gene. The CDR3 DNA follows: TGTGCCACCAGCACGACAGGGATTAAAACTGAAGCTTTCTTT. This codes for CATSTTGIKTEAFF. The variable domain in full, completed from reference TRBV15 and TRBJ1-1, reads DAMVIQNPRYQVTQFGKPVTLSCSQTLNHNVMYWYQQKSSQAPKLLFHYYDKDFNNEADTPDNFQSRRPNTSFCFLDIRSPGLGDTAMYLCATSTTGIKTEAFFGQGTRLTVV.

The rearrangement uses TRBV20-1 and TRBJ1-6, with D possibly TRBD1 on 6 matching bases. Germline-derived CDR1 and CDR2 are DFQATT and SNEGSKA (reference sequence). V was shortened by 3 bases and J by 6 bases, with 12 bases between the two germline ends. There are 14 residues in the CDR3. CDR3 sequence reads: CSASPGQSNSPLHF. The CDR3, as DNA: TGCAGTGCTAGTCCGGGACAAAGTAATTCACCCCTCCACTTT.

Note on this clone: This sample includes further DNA sequences coding for the same CDR3. The chain uses TRBV9 and TRBJ1-5; the match to TRBD1 covers 7 bases. The CDR3 extends over 14 amino acids. Per the germline V gene, CDR1 is SGDLS and CDR2 is YYNGEE. The junction had 5 bases not matched to a gene; V was cut back by 5 bases and J by 3 bases. CDR3 in amino acids: CASSAGQNNQPQHF. CDR3 nucleotides: TGTGCCAGCAGTGCGGGACAGAACAATCAGCCCCAGCATTTT.

The V gene is TRBV24-1, the J gene TRBJ2-2; perhaps TRBD2 as D (5 bases). The germline V gene encodes CDR1 KGHDR and CDR2 SFDVKD. V was cut by 2 bases and J by 7 bases, with 10 bases left in between. This CDR3 region has 14 residues. This CDR3 reads CATSDWAAGGELFF. The CDR3, as DNA: TGTGCCACCAGTGATTGGGCGGCGGGCGGGGAGCTGTTTTTT.

The rearrangement uses TRBV6-5 and TRBJ2-7; possibly TRBD1 for D (6 bases). V was shortened by 6 bases and J by 2 bases, with 14 bases between the two germline ends. The CDR3 is 14 residues long. CDR1 and CDR2 (germline): MNHEY, SVGAGI. CDR3: CASSLTGAPYEQYF. The CDR3 DNA follows: TGTGCCAGCAGCCTGACAGGTGCTCCCTACGAGCAGTACTTC.